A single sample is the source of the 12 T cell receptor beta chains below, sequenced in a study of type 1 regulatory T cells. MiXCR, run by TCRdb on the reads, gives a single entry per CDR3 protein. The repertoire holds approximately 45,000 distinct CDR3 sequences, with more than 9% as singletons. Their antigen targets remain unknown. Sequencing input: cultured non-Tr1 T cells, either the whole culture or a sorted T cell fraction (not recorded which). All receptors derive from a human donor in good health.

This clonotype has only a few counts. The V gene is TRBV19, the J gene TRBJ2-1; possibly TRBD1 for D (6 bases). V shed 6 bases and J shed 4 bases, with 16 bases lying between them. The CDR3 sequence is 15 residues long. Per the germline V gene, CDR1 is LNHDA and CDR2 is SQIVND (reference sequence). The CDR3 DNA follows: TGTGCCAGTAGGACAGGCCCCTCTATTTACAATGAGCAGTTCTTC. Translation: CASRTGPSIYNEQFF.

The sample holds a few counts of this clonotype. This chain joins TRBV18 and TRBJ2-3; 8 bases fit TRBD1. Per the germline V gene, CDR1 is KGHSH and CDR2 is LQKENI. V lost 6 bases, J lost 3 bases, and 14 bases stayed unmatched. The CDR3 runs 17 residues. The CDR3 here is CASSSPIRTGFTDTQYF. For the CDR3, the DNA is TGTGCCAGCTCTAGCCCGATTCGGACAGGGTTTACAGATACGCAGTATTTT.

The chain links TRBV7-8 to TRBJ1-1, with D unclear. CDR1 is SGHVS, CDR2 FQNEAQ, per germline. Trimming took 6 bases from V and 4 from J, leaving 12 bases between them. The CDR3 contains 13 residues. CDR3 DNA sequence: TGTGCCAGCAGTCCTGAGTGGGGCACTGAAGCTTTCTTT. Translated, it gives CASSPEWGTEAFF.

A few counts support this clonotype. The CDR3 loop reads CASSQDGGQGKEYGYTF. The CDR3 DNA is TGTGCCAGCAGCCAAGATGGGGGACAGGGGAAGGAGTATGGCTACACCTTC. The J gene is TRBJ1-2, the V gene TRBV3-1; 10 nucleotides line up with TRBD1. This CDR3 has 17 amino acids. After removal of 0 bases from V and 5 bases from J, the junction contained 9 bases not matched to a gene. Germline V gives CDR1 LGHDT, CDR2 YNNKEL (reference sequence).

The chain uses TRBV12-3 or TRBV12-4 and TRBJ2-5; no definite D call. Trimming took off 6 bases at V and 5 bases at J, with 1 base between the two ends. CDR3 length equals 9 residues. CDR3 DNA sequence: TGTGCCAGCAGGGAGACCCAGTACTTC. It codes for CASRETQYF.

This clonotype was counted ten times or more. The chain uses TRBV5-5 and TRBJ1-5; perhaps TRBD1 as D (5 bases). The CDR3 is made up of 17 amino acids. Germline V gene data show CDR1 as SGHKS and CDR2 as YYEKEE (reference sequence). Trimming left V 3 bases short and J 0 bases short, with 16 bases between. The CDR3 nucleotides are TGTGCCAGCAGCTCCCGTTCCGGGGACTATAGCAATCAGCCCCAGCATTTT. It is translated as CASSSRSGDYSNQPQHF.

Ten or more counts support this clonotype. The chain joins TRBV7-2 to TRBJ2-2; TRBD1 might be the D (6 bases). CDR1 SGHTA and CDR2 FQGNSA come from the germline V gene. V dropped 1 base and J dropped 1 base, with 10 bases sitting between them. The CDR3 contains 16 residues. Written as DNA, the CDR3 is TGTGCCAGCAGCTTAGTGGGACAACGGAACACCGGGGAGCTGTTTTTT. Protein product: CASSLVGQRNTGELFF.

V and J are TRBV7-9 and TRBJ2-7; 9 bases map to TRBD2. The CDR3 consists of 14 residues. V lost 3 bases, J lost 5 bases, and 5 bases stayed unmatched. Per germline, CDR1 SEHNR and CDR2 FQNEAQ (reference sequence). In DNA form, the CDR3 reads TGTGCCAGCAGCTTTGCGGGAGGGCCCCACGAGCAGTACTTC. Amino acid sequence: CASSFAGGPHEQYF.

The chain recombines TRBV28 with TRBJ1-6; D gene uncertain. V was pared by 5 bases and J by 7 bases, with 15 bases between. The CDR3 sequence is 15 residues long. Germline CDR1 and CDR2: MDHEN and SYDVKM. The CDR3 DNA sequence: TGTGCCAGCAGTCAACCGGGTCCCTGGAATTCACCCCTCCACTTT. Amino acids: CASSQPGPWNSPLHF.

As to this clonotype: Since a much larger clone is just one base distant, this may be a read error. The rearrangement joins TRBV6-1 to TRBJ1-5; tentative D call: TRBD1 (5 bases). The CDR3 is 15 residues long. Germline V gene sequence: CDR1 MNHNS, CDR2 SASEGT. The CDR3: CASTEGRGSNQPHHF. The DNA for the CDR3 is TGTGCCAGCACCGAAGGGCGGGGGAGCAATCAGCCCCATCATTTT.

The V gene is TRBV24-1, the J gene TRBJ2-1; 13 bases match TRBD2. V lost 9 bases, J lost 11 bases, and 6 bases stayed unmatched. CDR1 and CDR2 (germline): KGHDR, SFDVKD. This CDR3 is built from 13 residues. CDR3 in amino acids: CATGPGTSGKQFF. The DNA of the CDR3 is TGTGCCACCGGACCCGGGACTAGCGGGAAGCAGTTCTTC.

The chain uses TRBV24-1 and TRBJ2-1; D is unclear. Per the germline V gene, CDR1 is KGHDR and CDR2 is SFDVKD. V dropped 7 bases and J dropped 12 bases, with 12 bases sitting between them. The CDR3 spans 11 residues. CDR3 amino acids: CATSNLNLQFF. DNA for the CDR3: TGTGCCACCAGCAATCTGAATCTGCAGTTCTTC.